Reported below is one T cell receptor beta chain. What it binds is unknown. A 200 ng quantity of DNA, 32,000 or so T cell genomes, went into the sorted-subset replicate PCRs. Assay used: immunoSEQ multiplex PCR; TCRdb lists only in-frame clones, some missing. Of more than 90,000 clones detected, approximately 61% appear once; the ten largest clones hold approximately 49%. Trimming took 0 bases from V and 5 from J, leaving 10 bases between them. From germline, CDR1 is SGHDN and CDR2 FVKESK. The CDR3 runs 14 residues. This sample is drawn from a study of shared clonotypes between healthy human individuals. Notes on the study in general: Clonotypes shared by all four sorted-subset donors had higher generation probabilities than non-shared clonotypes.

This receptor was identified in a man aged 25-45 years in good health. J is TRBJ1-2 and V is TRBV14, with D unresolved. Sequenced input: memory CD8+ T cells sorted from blood. As to subset: CD45RO+ cells pooled with CCR7-negative TemRA cells. CDR3 residues: CASSQDENGYGYTF. DNA for the CDR3: TGTGCCAGCAGCCAAGACGAAAACGGGTATGGCTACACCTTC.